This T cell receptor (beta chain) was identified during a study of blood T cell repertoires in COVID-19. Study in general: PBMCs, B-cell-depleted T cells, or T cells provided the cDNA or gDNA that made up the material.

This clone was recorded a few times. The ends were cut back, 6 bases at V and 9 bases at J, with 15 bases in the middle. Germline V gives CDR1 LGHDT, CDR2 YNNKEL (reference sequence). The CDR3 extends over 13 amino acids. Authors' methods: Estimation of nucleated cell counts relied on the amplification of reference gene primers. TCRdb's copy holds only in-frame clones and misses some; the assay was immunoSEQ multiplex PCR. That table gives V, J and clone size, and the DNA gave D and trimming. The table shows about 97,000 clones, with about 90% occurring only once. V is TRBV3-1 (or the pseudogene TRBV3-2) and J is TRBJ1-5, with no clear D. The sample taken for sequencing was peripheral blood. The receptor's source is a man aged 45-65 years with acute or convalescent COVID-19. Here the CDR3 reads CASSQDGVRPQHF. The CDR3 nucleotides are TGTGCCAGCAGTCAGGACGGGGTGAGGCCCCAGCATTTT.